This T cell receptor (beta chain) was observed in a study of blood T cells in healthy people across ages. The authors ran a second PCR of about 6 to 11 cycles using a sample-barcoded 5' primer and a J-beta primer mix. TCRdb re-called the 5' RACE reads with MiXCR, one entry per CDR3 protein. The table shows roughly 680,000 distinct CDR3 sequences, with 52% occurring only once. The J segment lost 7 bases and the V segment lost 2 bases, leaving 10 bases of the junction unmatched. CDR3 length: 18 residues. Germline V CDR1 and CDR2: SGHAT, FQNNGV. This clonotype was seen a handful of times. This chain joins TRBV11-2 and TRBJ2-1, with TRBD2 matching 14 bases. Material: blood. The sequence derives from a woman of 80 years or more in good health. Here the CDR3 reads CASSLRTPGLAGVNEQFF. The CDR3 region has the DNA TGTGCCAGCAGCTTAAGAACCCCGGGACTAGCGGGGGTGAATGAGCAGTTCTTC.